The clone carrying this T cell receptor beta chain has just one count. This sample stems from a study of blood T cell repertoires in COVID-19. The wider study: The cDNA or gDNA used as material had been derived from T cells, B-cell-depleted T cells, or PBMCs.

This CDR3 contains 14 residues. Germline lookup yields CDR1 SGHNT and CDR2 YYREEE (reference sequence). The germline V and J ends were trimmed by 0 bases and 4 bases, with 10 bases remaining between them. In the authors' workflow: It was from reference gene primer amplification that nucleated cell counts were estimated. Clones were sequenced by immunoSEQ multiplex PCR, and TCRdb holds only the in-frame ones, with some missing. V, J and clone size are those of that table, while D and trimming were read from the DNA. Of 70,000 to 85,000 clones detected, 80% to 95% appear once; the ten largest clones hold about 5%.

This rearrangement joins TRBV5-4 to TRBJ1-1, with TRBD1 as a possible D gene (6 bases). This TCR was sampled from a woman in her sixties or seventies with active COVID-19. The sequenced sample was peripheral blood. This CDR3 reads CASSLGRGSTEAFF. DNA of the CDR3: TGTGCCAGCAGCTTGGGCAGGGGATCCACTGAAGCTTTCTTT.